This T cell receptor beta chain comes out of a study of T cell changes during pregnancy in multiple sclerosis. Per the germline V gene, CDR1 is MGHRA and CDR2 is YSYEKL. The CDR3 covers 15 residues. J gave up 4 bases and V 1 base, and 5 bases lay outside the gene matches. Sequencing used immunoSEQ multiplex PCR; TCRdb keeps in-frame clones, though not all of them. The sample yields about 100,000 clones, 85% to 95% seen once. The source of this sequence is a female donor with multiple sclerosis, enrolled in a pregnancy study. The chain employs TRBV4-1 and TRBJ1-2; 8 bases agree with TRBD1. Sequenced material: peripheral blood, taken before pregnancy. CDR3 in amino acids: CASSQATGGSYGYTF. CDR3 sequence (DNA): TGCGCCAGCAGCCAAGCTACAGGGGGTTCCTATGGCTACACCTTC.